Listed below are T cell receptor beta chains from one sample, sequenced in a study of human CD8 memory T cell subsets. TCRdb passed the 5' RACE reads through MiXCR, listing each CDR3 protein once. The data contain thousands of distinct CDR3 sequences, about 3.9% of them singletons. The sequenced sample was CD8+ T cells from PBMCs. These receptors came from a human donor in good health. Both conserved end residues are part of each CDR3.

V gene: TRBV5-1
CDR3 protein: CASSDAPDRGIGLTNEKLFF

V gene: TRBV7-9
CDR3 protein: CASSSDEITDTQYF

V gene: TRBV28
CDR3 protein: CASSLLQREGLEQFF

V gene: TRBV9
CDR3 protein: CASSVWGAQNTDTQYF

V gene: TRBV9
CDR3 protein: CASSVVKGTGVGTEAFF

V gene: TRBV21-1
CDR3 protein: CASSKALRTVPYEQYF

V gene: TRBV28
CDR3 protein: CASRRPESYEQYF

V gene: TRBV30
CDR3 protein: CAWVAGNTNNEQFF

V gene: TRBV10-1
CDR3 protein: CASSRTSGATQYF

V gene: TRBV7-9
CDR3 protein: CASSPGHGPTYNEQFF

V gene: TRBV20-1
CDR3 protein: CSARTGEGVDGYTF

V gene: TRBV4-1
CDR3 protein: CASSFRDRGGDEQYF

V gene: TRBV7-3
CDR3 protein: CASSGLDGLGDTGELFF

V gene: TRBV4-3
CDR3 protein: CASSPGTSGRLQTGELFF

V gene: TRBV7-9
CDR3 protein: CASSGSVAPPYYEQYF

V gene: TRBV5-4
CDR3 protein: CASSLSGSPHEQFF

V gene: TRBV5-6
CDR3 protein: CASSLDGGNSPLHF

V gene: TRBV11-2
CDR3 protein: CASSTTTGGNTNYGYTF

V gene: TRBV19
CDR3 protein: CASSMGTGGYEQYF

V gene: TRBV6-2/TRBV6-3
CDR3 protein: CASSYHLSGGDNEQFF

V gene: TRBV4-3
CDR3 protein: CASSRDSLSGANVLTF

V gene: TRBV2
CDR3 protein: CASSAGQQGDNQPQHF

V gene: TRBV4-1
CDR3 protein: CASSQDSNYGYTF

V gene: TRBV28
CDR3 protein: CASSLFPPGTSGSYEQFF

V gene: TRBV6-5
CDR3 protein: CASSYGGGNTEAFF

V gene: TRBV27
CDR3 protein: CASSPRLAVNTGELFF

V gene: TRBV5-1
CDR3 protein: CASSLGGSGKQQFF

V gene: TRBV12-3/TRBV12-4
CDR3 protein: CASRSGSGNTIYF

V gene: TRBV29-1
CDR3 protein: CSVEAGAVYGYTF

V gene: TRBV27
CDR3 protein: CASSIQGTSSIQYF

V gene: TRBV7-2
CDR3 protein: CASSLATPGPQLNYEQYF

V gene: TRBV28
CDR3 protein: CARGGRRGYGYTF

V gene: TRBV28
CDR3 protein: CASSLNFMLAYRETQYF

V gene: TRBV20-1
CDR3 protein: CSAGQGNTYEQYF

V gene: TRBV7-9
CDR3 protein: CLTGDIGNEQFF

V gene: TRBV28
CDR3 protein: CASSLLGASSGVEYEQYF

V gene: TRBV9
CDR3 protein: CASSPARGGYNEQFF

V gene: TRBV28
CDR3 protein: CASSLWTQLAGRGYNEQFF

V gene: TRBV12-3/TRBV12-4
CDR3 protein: CASSTLPQGQQETQYF

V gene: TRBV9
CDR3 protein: CASSAEWIGELFF

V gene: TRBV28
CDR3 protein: CASQPGRDYNQPQHF

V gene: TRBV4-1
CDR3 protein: CASSQEHAGVQPQHF

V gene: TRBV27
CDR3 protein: CASSLSAGESQPQHF

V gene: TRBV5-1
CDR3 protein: CASSLVPGRSNLYEQYF

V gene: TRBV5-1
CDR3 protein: CASSRTGVLGEQFF

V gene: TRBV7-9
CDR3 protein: CANRQVGNTIYF

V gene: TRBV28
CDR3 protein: CASSPDGGPNNSPLHF

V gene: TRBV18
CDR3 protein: CASSPVHRGWKPQHF

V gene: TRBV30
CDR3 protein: CAWIRAEGQYF

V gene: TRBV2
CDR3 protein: CASSTGTGELFF

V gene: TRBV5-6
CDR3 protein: CASSPTGSEAFF

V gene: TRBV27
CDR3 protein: CASSLRQINTDTQYF

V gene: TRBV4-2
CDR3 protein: CASSQEREYTEAFF